Listed here are 9 T cell receptor beta chains from one sample, sequenced in a study of T cell repertoires in cytomegalovirus infection. Their recognized antigens are unknown. In TCRdb, the reads were re-called with MiXCR into one record per CDR3 protein. The sample contains 700,000 to 950,000 distinct CDR3 sequences, around a third of which appear only once. The source was cultured CD8+ T cells from PBMCs, collected from culture after CMV antigen stimulation. The receptors stem from a human donor in good health (CMV status not recorded). Some clones in this sample may be carry-over from other donors' samples.

As regards this clonotype: The conserved final phenylalanine or tryptophan is absent from the CDR3, which likely points to a read error. V is TRBV27 and J is TRBJ2-3; D is possibly TRBD2 (6 bases). The length of the CDR3 is 13 residues. Trimming cost V 10 bases and J 3 bases, with 14 bases left between them. CDR1 is MNHEY and CDR2 is SMNVEV in the germline V gene (reference sequence). The CDR3 region is CATEGGDTDTQYS. The CDR3 DNA reads TGTGCCACTGAAGGAGGGGATACAGATACGCAGTATTCT.

This rearrangement joins TRBV6-1 to TRBJ2-3, with 9 bases matching TRBD2. From germline, CDR1 is MNHNS and CDR2 SASEGT. The ends lost 7 bases at V and 5 bases at J; junction bases unmatched: 4. The CDR3 contains 13 residues. CDR3 in amino acids: CASNERGVDTQYF. The CDR3 DNA reads TGTGCCAGCAATGAGCGGGGGGTAGATACGCAGTATTTT.

This clonotype has just a few counts. This chain links TRBV5-1 with TRBJ1-1, with a tentative D call TRBD1 (6 bases). The CDR3 covers 14 residues. Germline CDR1 and CDR2: SGHRS and YFSETQ. V was pared by 3 bases and J by 3 bases, with 12 bases between. CDR3 loop: CASSWTADDTEAFF. CDR3 nucleotides: TGCGCCAGCAGCTGGACAGCCGATGACACTGAAGCTTTCTTT.

This rearrangement joins TRBV2 to TRBJ2-3, with TRBD1 matching 7 bases. CDR3 length equals 11 residues. Germline CDR1 SNHLY, CDR2 FYNNEI. The CDR3 region has the DNA TGTGCTCTCCAGCGTCCACAGGGGCCGTATTTT. Its protein is CALQRPQGPYF.

This clonotype was picked up a small number of times. The genes are TRBV7-9 and TRBJ1-6, with D hard to call. CDR1 SEHNR and CDR2 FQNEAQ come from the germline V gene (reference sequence). V was trimmed by 2 bases and J by 9 bases, leaving 14 bases between them. The CDR3 sequence is 15 residues long. Here the CDR3 reads CASSLRVSSGSPLHF. The CDR3 DNA sequence: TGTGCCAGCAGCTTAAGAGTCAGCAGCGGTTCACCCCTCCACTTT. Combining the CDR3 with reference TRBV7-9 and TRBJ1-6 gives the whole variable domain DTGVSQNPRHKITKRGQNVTFRCDPISEHNRLYWYRQTLGQGPEFLTYFQNEAQLEKSRLLSDRFSAERPKGSFSTLEIQRTEQGDSAMYLCASSLRVSSGSPLHFGNGTRLTVT.

This clonotype was seen only a few times. The V and J genes are TRBV12-3 or TRBV12-4 and TRBJ1-5; D is unresolved. Trimming cost V 6 bases and J 2 bases, with 11 bases left between them. CDR3 length: 14 residues. CDR3 in DNA: TGTGCCAGCAGGGGAGGTGGGGGCAATCAGCCCCAGCATTTT. This translates into CASRGGGGNQPQHF.

At least ten counts were recorded for this clonotype. The CDR3: CASSQFSTDTQYF. The CDR3 DNA reads TGTGCCAGCAGCCAGTTTAGCACAGATACGCAGTATTTT. The chain links TRBV6-2 or TRBV6-3 to TRBJ2-3; D ambiguous. Germline V gene data show CDR1 as MNHEY and CDR2 as SVGEGT. The germline V and J ends were trimmed by 6 bases and 0 bases, with 7 bases remaining between them. The CDR3 covers 13 residues.

DNA for the CDR3: TGTGCCAGCAGCCAAGGAGGGGTTCAGGGGTTGAACACTGAAGCTTTCTTT. This translates into CASSQGGVQGLNTEAFF. The chain links TRBV14 to TRBJ1-1; D might be TRBD1 (6 bases). This CDR3 has 17 amino acids. Germline V gene lookup returns CDR1 SGHDN and CDR2 FVKESK. V was trimmed by 1 base and J by 0 bases, leaving 15 bases between them.

The sample holds many counts of this clonotype. This chain connects TRBV7-6 to TRBJ1-1; D gene ambiguous. Deletions cut 5 bases from V and 1 base from J, with 8 bases between. CDR3 length: 13 amino acids. Per the germline V gene, CDR1 is SGHVS and CDR2 is FNYEAQ. The CDR3 DNA follows: TGTGCCAGCAGCCCCTGGCAGAACACTGAAGCTTTCTTT. It yields the protein CASSPWQNTEAFF.